The entry below gives a single T cell receptor beta chain sequence along with its context. Its target is unknown. Amplified regions were TCR beta CDR3 sequences from RNA transcripts. The HTBI primer set served for first-round RT-PCR of the TCR CDR3. MiXCR, run by TCRdb on the multiplex PCR reads, gives a single entry per CDR3 protein. The repertoire includes around 520,000 distinct CDR3 sequences, approximately 25% of them detected once, and 11% sits in the top ten. The data belong to a study of T cells in Graves' hyperthyroidism and ophthalmopathy. For the diagnoses, clinical symptoms, serum thyroxine and TRAb, thyroid ultrasound and orbital computed tomography were used. Study results and caveats: Ophthalmopathy was model-predicted a median about 7.1 months pre-onset. In the blood, most expanded thyroid clonotypes above 0.001 appeared as well. Ophthalmopathy stood apart from stable hyperthyroidism in a 13 V-J model.

CDR1 and CDR2 from the germline V gene are SQVTM and ANQGSEA. There are 15 residues in the CDR3. Trimming took 1 base from V and 2 from J, leaving 15 bases between them. The source is a young woman with Graves' ophthalmopathy. Source material: blood. The chain employs TRBV29-1 and TRBJ2-7, with D perhaps TRBD2 (6 bases). CDR3 nucleotide sequence: TGCAGCGTTGAAGGTGGGACTCAGTCCCCCTACGAGCAGTACTTC. Translated, it gives CSVEGGTQSPYEQYF.